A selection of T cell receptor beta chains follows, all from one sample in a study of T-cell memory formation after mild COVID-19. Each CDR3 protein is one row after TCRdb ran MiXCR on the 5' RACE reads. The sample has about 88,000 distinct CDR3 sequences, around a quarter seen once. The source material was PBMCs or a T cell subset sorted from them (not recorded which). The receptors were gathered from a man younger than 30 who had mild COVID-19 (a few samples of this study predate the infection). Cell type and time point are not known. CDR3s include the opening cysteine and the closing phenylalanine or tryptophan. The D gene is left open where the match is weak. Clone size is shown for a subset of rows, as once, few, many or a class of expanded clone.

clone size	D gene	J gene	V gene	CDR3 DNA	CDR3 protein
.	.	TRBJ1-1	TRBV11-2	TGTGCCAGCAGCTTCTCAGGGGCGGTGGACACTGAAGCTTTCTTT	CASSFSGAVDTEAFF
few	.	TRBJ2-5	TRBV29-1	TGCAGCGTTGACATAAACTCCCGGACTCAGGAGACCCAGTACTTC	CSVDINSRTQETQYF
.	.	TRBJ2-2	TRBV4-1	TGCGCCAGCAAAACCAGGGACGCGAACACCGGGGAGCTGTTTTTT	CASKTRDANTGELFF
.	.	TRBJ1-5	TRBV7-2	TGTGCCAGCAGCTTTGGGGGTGGCCAGCCCCAGCATTTT	CASSFGGGQPQHF
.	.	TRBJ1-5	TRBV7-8	TGTGCCAGCAGCTTAGTAGGGGCAGCTCAGCCCCAGCATTTT	CASSLVGAAQPQHF
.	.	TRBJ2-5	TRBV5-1	TGCGCCAGCAGCTTGTGGGACACAAAAGAGACCCAGTACTTC	CASSLWDTKETQYF
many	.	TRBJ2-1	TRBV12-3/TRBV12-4	TGTGCCAGCAGTCCCCCGCTCACTAGAGGTGAGCAGTTCTTC	CASSPPLTRGEQFF
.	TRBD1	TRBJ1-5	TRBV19	TGTGCCAGTAGCCAACAGGGGATAGGACAGCCCCAGCATTTT	CASSQQGIGQPQHF
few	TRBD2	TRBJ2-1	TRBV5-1	TGCGCCAGCAGCTTGGGCCTTAGCGGGGGGACCAATGAGCAGTTCTTC	CASSLGLSGGTNEQFF
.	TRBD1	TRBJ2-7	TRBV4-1	TGCGCCAGCAGCCCGCGACAGGGTACCTACGAGCAGTACTTC	CASSPRQGTYEQYF
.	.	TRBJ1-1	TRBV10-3	TGTGCCATCAGTGATGGGGGGCCGAACACTGAAGCTTTCTTT	CAISDGGPNTEAFF
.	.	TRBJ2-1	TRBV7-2	TGTGCCAGCAGCTTAGGCGGGTCCAATGAGCAGTTCTTC	CASSLGGSNEQFF
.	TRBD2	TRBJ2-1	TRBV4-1	TGCGCCAGCAGCCAGGGGGACGCTAGCGGTGGTTACAATGAGCAGTTCTTC	CASSQGDASGGYNEQFF
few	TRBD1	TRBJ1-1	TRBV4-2	TGTGCCAGCAGCCAGTGGGACAGCTGGAACACTGAAGCTTTCTTT	CASSQWDSWNTEAFF